The source of this TCR beta chain is a study of Ad26.COV2.S vaccination and SARS-CoV-2 variants. Findings and caveats of the study: The authors reported substantial breadth in spike-specific CD8+ and CD4+ T cell responses after vaccination. Vaccinees showed greater spike-specific TCR breadth than placebo recipients. The study found similar non-spike TCR breadth in vaccine and placebo recipients.

TCRdb's copy holds only in-frame clones and misses some; the assay was immunoSEQ multiplex PCR. The sample contains over 250,000 clones, approximately 89% of which appear only once. The CDR3 is 14 amino acids. V was clipped by 4 bases and J by 6 bases, with 12 bases between them. CDR1 and CDR2 from the germline V gene are SGHDN and FVKESK. Described treatment: roughly 20 received Ad26.COV2.S at low or high dose, single or two shots; several received placebo; per-sample allocation not given. Collection of samples fell on day 63 after the first vaccine or placebo injection. As to this clone: Its specificity is unknown.

The chain joins TRBV14 to TRBJ1-4; D gene ambiguous. This sample comprised peripheral blood, obtained in a trial of Ad26.COV2.S vaccine versus placebo. The receptor's source is a person aged 18-65 years who received the Ad26.COV2.S COVID-19 vaccine or a placebo. CDR3 sequence: CASSPYPGDEKLFF. The DNA for the CDR3 is TGTGCCAGCAGCCCGTACCCCGGGGATGAAAAACTGTTTTTT.